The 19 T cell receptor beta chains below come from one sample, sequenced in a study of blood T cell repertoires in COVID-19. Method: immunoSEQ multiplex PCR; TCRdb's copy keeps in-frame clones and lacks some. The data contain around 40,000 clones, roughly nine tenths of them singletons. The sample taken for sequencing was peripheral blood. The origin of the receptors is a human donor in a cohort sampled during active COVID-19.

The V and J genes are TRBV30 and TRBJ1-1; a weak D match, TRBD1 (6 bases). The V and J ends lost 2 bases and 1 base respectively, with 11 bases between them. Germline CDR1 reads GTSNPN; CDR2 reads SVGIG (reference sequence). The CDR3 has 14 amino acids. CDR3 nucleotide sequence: TGTGCCTGGAGTCCAGGGGAGGGGAACACTGAAGCTTTCTTT. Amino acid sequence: CAWSPGEGNTEAFF.

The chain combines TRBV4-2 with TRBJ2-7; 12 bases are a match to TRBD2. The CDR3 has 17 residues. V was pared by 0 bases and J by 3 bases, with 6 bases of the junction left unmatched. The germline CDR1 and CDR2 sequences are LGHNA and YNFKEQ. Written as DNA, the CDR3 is TGTGCCAGCAGCCAAGAACCGACTAGCGGGGGCATCTACGAGCAGTACTTC. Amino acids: CASSQEPTSGGIYEQYF.

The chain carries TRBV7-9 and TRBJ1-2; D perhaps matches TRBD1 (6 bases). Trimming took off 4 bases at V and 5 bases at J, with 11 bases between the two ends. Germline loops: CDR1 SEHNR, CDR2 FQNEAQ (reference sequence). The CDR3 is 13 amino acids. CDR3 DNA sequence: TGTGCCAGCAGCTCGCCTGGACAGTATGGCTACACCTTC. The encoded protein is CASSSPGQYGYTF.

The CDR3 DNA reads as TGTGCCAGCAGCCACGACGGGAGAGCCGGGGAGCTGTTTTTT. It translates to CASSHDGRAGELFF. This rearrangement joins TRBV7-9 to TRBJ2-2, with D possibly matching TRBD2 (6 bases). The ends were cut back, 5 bases at V and 6 bases at J, with 13 bases in the middle. CDR1 and CDR2 (germline): SEHNR, FQNEAQ (reference sequence). The CDR3 totals 14 residues.

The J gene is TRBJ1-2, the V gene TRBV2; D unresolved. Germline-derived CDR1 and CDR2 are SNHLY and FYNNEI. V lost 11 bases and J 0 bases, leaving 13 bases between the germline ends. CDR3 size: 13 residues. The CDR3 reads CAGTGSTNYGYTF. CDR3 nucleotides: TGTGCCGGCACGGGGTCGACTAACTATGGCTACACCTTC.

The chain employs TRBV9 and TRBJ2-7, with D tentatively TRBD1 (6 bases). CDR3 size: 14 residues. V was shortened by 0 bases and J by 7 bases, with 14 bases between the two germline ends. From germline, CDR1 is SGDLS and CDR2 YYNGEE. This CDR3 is CASSVGYRVGEQYF. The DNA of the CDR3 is TGTGCCAGCAGCGTAGGGTACAGGGTCGGGGAGCAGTACTTC.

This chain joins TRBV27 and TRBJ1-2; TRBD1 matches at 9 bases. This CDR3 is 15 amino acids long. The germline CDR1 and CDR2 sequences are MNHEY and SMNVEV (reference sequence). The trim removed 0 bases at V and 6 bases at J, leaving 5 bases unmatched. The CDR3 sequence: CASSLSLTGGDGYTF. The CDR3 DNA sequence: TGTGCCAGCAGTTTATCGCTTACAGGGGGCGATGGCTACACCTTC.

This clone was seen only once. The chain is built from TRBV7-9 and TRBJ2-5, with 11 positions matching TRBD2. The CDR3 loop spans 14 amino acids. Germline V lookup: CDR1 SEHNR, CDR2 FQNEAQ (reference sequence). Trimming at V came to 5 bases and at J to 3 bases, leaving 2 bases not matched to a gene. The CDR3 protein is CASSPGLAEETQYF. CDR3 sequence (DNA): TGTGCCAGCAGCCCGGGACTAGCGGAAGAGACCCAGTACTTC.

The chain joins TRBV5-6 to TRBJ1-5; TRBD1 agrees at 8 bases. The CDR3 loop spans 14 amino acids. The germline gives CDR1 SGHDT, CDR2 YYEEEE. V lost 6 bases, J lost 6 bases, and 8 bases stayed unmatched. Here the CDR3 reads CASNYRGTSQPQHF. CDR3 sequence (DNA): TGTGCCAGCAACTACAGGGGGACGAGTCAGCCCCAGCATTTT.

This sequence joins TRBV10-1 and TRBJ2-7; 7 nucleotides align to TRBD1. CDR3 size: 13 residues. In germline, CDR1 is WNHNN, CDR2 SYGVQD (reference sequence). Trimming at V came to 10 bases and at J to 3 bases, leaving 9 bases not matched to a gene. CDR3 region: CAITGTVNYEQYF. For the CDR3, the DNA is TGCGCCATCACGGGGACAGTCAACTACGAGCAGTACTTC.

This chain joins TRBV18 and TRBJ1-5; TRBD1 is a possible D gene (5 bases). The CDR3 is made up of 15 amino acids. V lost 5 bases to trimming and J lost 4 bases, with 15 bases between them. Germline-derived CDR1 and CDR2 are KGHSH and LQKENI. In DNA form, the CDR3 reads TGTGCCAGCTCAGACGGACAACTTGGGAATCAGCCCCAGCATTTT. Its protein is CASSDGQLGNQPQHF. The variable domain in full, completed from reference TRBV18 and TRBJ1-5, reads NAGVMQNPRHLVRRRGQEARLRCSPMKGHSHVYWYRQLPEEGLKFMVYLQKENIIDESGMPKERFSAEFPKEGPSILRIQQVVRGDSAAYFCASSDGQLGNQPQHFGDGTRLSIL.

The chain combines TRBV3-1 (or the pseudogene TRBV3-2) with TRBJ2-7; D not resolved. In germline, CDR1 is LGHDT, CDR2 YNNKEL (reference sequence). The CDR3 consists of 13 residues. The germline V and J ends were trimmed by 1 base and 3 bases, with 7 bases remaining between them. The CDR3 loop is CASSQGLIYEQYF. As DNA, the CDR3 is TGTGCCAGCAGCCAAGGGCTGATCTACGAGCAGTACTTC.

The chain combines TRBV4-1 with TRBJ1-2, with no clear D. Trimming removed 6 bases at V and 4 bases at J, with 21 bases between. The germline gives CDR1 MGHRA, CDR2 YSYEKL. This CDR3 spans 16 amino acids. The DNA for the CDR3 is TGCGCCAGCAGTCCAAGCTCTGGGCAGTCAGGCTATGGCTACACCTTC. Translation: CASSPSSGQSGYGYTF.

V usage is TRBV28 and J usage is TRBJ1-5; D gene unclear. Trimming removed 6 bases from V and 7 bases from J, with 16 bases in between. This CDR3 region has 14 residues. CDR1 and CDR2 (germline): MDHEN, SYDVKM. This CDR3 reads CASSSLGDPQPQHF. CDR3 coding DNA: TGTGCCAGCAGCTCCCTCGGGGATCCCCAGCCCCAGCATTTT.

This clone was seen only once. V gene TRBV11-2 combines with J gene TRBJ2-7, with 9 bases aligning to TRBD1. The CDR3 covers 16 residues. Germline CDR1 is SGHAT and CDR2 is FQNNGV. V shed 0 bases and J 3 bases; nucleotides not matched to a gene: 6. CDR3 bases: TGTGCCAGCAGCTTAGATCCACAGGGGGCGGACTACGAGCAGTACTTC. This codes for CASSLDPQGADYEQYF.

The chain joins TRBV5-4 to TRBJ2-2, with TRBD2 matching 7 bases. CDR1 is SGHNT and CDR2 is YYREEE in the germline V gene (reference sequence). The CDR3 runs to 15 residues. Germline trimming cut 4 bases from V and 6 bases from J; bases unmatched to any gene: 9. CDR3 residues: CASSISTSRAGELFF. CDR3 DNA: TGTGCCAGCAGCATTTCGACTAGCAGGGCCGGGGAGCTGTTTTTT.

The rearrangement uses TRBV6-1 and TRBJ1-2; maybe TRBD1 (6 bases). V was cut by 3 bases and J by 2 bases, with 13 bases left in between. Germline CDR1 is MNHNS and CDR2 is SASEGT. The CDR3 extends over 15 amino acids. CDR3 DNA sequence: TGTGCCAGCAGTGATAGAACGACAGGCAACTATGGCTACACCTTC. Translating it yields CASSDRTTGNYGYTF.

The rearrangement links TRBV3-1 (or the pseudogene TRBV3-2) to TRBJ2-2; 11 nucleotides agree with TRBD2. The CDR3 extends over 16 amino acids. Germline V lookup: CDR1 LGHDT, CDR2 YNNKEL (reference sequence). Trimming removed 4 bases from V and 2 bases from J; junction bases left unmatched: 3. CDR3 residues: CASSRGTSGNTGELFF. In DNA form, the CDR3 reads TGTGCCAGCAGCCGAGGGACTAGCGGAAACACCGGGGAGCTGTTTTTT.

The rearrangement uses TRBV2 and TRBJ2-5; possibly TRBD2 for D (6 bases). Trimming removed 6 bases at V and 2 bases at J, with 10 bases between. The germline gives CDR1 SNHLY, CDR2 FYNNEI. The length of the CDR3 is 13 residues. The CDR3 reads CASRSGTQETQYF. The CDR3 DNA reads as TGTGCCAGCAGATCCGGGACTCAAGAGACCCAGTACTTC.